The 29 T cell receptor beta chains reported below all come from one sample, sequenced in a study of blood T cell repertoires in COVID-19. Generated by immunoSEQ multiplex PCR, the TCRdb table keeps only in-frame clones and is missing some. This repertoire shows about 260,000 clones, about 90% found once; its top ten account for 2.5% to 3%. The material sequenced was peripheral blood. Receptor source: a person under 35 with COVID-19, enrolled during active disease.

As DNA, the CDR3 is TGTGCCAGCAGCTTAGAAGGGGAAGCTGAAGCTTTCTTT. This sequence encodes CASSLEGEAEAFF. The V call is TRBV7-9, the J call TRBJ1-1; possibly TRBD1 for D (5 bases). The CDR3 is 13 residues long. CDR1 is SEHNR and CDR2 is FQNEAQ in the germline V gene (reference sequence). V lost 1 base to trimming and J lost 6 bases, with 9 bases between them.

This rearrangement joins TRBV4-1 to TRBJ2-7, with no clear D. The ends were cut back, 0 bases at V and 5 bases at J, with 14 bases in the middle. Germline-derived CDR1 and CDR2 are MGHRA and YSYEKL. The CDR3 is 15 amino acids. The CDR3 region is CASSQEATLYHEQYF. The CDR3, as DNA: TGCGCCAGCAGCCAAGAGGCGACACTTTACCACGAGCAGTACTTC.

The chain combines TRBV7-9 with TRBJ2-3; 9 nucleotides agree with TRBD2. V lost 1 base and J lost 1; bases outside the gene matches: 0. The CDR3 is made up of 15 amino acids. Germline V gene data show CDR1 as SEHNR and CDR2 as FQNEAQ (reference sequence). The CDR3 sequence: CASSLGLAGTDTQYF. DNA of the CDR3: TGTGCCAGCAGCTTAGGACTAGCGGGCACAGATACGCAGTATTTT.

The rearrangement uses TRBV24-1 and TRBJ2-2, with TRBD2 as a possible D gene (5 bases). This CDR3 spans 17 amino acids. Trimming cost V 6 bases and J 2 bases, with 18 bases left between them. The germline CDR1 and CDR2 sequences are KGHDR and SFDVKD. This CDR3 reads CATSTRDGISNTGELFF. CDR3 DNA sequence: TGTGCCACCAGTACACGAGACGGGATCAGTAACACCGGGGAGCTGTTTTTT.

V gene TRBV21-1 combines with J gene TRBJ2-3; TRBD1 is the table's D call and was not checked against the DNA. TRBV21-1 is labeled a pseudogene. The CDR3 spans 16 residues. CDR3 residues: CASSKVSGVFTDTQYF. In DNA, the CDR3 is TGTGCCAGCAGCAAAGTGTCAGGGGTTTTCACAGATACGCAGTATTTT.

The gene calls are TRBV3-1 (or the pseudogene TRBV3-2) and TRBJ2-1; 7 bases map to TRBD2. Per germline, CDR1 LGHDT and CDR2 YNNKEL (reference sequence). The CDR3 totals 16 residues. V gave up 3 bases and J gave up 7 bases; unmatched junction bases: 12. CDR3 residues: CASSHMTSSLGNEQFF. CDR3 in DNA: TGTGCCAGCAGCCATATGACTAGCAGTTTGGGGAATGAGCAGTTCTTC.

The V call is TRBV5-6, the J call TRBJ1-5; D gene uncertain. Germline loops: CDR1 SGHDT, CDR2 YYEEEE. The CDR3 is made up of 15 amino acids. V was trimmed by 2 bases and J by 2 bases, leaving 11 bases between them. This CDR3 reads CASSFGWGGNQPQHF. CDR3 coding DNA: TGTGCCAGCAGCTTCGGTTGGGGAGGCAATCAGCCCCAGCATTTT.

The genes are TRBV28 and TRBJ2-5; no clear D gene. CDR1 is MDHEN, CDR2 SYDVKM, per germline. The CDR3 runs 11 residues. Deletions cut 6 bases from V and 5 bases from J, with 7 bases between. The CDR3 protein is CASSADETQYF. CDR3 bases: TGTGCCAGCAGCGCAGATGAGACCCAGTACTTC.

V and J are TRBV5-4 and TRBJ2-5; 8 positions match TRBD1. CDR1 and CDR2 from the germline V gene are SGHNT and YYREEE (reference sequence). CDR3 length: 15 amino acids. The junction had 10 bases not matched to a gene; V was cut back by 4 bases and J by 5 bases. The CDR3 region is CASSTRDRREETQYF. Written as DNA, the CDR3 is TGTGCCAGCAGCACCCGGGACAGGAGAGAGGAGACCCAGTACTTC.

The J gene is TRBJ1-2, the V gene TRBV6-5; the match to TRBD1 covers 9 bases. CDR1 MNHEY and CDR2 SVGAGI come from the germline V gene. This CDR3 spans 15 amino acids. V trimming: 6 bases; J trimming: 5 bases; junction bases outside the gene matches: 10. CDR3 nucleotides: TGTGCCAGCAGCGAGTACCTGGGGACAGGGTATGGCTACACCTTC. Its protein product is CASSEYLGTGYGYTF.

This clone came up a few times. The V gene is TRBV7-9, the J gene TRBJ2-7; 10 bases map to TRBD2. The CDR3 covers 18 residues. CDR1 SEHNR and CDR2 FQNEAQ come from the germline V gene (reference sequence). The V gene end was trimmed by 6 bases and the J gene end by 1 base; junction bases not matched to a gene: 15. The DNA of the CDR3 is TGTGCCAGCAGATCCGCACTGACGTCTAGCGGGAGTTCCTACGAGCAGTACTTC. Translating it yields CASRSALTSSGSSYEQYF.

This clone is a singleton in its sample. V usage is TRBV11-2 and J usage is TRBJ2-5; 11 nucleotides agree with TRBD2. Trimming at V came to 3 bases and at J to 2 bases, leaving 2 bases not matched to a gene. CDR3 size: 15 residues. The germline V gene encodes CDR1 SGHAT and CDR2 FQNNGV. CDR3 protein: CASSFVAGGQETQYF. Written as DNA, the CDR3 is TGTGCCAGCAGCTTCGTAGCGGGAGGGCAAGAGACCCAGTACTTC.

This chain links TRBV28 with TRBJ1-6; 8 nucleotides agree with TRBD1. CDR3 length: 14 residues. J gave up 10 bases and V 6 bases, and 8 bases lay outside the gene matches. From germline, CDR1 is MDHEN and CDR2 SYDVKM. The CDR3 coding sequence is TGTGCCAGCAGCAACGGACAGGGAGAATCACCCCTCCACTTT. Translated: CASSNGQGESPLHF.

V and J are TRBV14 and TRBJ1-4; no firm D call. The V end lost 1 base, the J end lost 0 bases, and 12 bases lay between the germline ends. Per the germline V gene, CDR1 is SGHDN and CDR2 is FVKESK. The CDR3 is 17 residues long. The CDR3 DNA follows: TGTGCCAGCAGCCAAGTCGCAGGCGATTCAACTAATGAAAAACTGTTTTTT. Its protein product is CASSQVAGDSTNEKLFF.

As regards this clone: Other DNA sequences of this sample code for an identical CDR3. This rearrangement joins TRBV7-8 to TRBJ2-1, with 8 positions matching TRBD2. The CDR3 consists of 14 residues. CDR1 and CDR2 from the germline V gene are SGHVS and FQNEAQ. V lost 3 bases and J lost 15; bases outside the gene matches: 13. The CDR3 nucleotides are TGTGCCAGCAGCTTGGGGCTCGGGAGGGCCGCGTCGTTCTTC. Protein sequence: CASSLGLGRAASFF.

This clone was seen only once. The CDR3 DNA reads TGCGCCAGCAGCCCCTCCGGGACAGGGGGCTCTGGGGCCAACGTCCTGACTTTC. Residues: CASSPSGTGGSGANVLTF. The rearrangement joins TRBV4-1 to TRBJ2-6, with 11 bases lining up with TRBD1. V shed 4 bases and J 0 bases; nucleotides not matched to a gene: 5. CDR3 size: 18 residues. CDR1 and CDR2 from the germline V gene are MGHRA and YSYEKL.

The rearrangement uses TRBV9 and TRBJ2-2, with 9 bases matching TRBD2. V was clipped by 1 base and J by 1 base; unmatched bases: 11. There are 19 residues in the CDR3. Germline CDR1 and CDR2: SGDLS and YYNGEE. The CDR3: CASSVSGSSGSGNTGELFF. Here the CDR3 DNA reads TGTGCCAGCAGCGTAAGTGGGAGTAGCGGGAGCGGGAACACCGGGGAGCTGTTTTTT.

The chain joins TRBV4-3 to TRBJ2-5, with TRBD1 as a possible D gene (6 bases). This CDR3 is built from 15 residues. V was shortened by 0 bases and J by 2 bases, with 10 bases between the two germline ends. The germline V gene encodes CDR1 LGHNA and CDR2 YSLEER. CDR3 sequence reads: CASSQDLDRQETQYF. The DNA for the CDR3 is TGCGCCAGCAGCCAAGATCTGGACAGACAAGAGACCCAGTACTTC.

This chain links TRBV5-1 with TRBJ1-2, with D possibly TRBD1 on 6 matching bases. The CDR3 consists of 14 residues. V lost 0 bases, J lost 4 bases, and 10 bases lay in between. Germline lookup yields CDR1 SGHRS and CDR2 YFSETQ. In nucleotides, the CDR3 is TGCGCCAGCAGCTTGGACAGGGCTGGCTATGGCTACACCTTC. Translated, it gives CASSLDRAGYGYTF.

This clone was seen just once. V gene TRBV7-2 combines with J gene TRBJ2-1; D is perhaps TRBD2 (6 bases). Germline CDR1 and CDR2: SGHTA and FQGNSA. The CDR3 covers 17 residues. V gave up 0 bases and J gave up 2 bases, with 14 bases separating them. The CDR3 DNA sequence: TGTGCCAGCAGCTTAGCTTCGGTTGCTAGCGCCTACAATGAGCAGTTCTTC. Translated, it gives CASSLASVASAYNEQFF.

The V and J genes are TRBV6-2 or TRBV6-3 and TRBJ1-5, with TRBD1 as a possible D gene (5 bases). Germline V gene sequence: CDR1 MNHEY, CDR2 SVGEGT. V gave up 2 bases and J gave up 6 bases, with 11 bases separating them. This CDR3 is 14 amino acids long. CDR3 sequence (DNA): TGTGCCAGCAGTTACGGGGGGTCTGGTCAGCCCCAGCATTTT. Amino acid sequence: CASSYGGSGQPQHF.

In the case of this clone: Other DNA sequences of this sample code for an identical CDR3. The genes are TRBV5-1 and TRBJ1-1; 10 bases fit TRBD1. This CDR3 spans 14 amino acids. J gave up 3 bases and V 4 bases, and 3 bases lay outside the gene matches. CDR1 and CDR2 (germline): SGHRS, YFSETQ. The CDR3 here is CASSGTGADTEAFF. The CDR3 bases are TGCGCCAGCAGCGGGACAGGGGCCGACACTGAAGCTTTCTTT.

As DNA, the CDR3 is TGTGCCAGCAGCTTGGAGCGGGACTACGAGCAGTACTTC. The encoded protein is CASSLERDYEQYF. The chain carries TRBV13 and TRBJ2-7, with 7 bases fitting TRBD2. Germline-derived CDR1 and CDR2 are PRHDT and FYEKMQ (reference sequence). The CDR3 runs 13 residues. The V gene end was trimmed by 3 bases and the J gene end by 3 bases; junction bases not matched to a gene: 2.

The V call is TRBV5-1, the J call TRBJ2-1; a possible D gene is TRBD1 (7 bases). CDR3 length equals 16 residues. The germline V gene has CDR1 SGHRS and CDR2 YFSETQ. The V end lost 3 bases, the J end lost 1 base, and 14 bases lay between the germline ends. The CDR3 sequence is CASSSGGGASYNEQFF. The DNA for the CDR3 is TGCGCCAGCAGCTCTGGAGGGGGCGCTTCCTACAATGAGCAGTTCTTC.

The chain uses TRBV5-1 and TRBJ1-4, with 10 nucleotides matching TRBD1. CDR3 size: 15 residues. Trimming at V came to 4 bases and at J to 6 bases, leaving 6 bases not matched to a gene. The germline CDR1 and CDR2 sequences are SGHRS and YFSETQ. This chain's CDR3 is CASSRWTGGDEKLFF. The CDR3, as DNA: TGCGCCAGCAGCCGATGGACAGGGGGAGATGAAAAACTGTTTTTT.

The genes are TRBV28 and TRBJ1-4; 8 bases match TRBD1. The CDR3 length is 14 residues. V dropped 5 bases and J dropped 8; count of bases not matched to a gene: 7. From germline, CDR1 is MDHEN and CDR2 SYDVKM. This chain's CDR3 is CASSAGQDLEKLFF. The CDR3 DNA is TGTGCCAGCAGTGCGGGACAGGATTTAGAAAAACTGTTTTTT.

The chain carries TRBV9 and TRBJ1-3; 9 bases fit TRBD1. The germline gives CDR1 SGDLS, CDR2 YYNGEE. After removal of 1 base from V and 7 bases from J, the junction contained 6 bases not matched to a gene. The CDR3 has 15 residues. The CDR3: CASSVMGQGANTIYF. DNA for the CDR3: TGTGCCAGCAGCGTAATGGGACAGGGCGCTAACACCATATATTTT.

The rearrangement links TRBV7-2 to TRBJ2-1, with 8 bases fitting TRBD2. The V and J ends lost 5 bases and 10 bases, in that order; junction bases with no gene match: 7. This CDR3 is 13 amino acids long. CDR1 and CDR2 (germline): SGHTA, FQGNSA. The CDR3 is CASSTGRGGEQFF. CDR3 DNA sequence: TGTGCCAGCAGCACGGGACGGGGGGGCGAGCAGTTCTTC.

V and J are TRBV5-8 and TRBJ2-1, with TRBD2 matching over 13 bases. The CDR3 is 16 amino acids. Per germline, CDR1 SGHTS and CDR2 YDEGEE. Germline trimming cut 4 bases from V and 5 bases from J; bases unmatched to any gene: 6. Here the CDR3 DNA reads TGTGCCAGCAGCCCGAGACTAGCGGGAGGTCACAATGAGCAGTTCTTC. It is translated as CASSPRLAGGHNEQFF.